Listed below are T cell receptor beta chains from one sample, sequenced in a study of control samples from healthy donors and cancer patients. Sequencing was performed with immunoSEQ multiplex PCR; in TCRdb, only in-frame clones are kept and a portion is missing. Of some 79,000 clones in the sample, roughly 87% were seen once. The material sequenced was blood. The receptors come from a woman aged 50 to 60 in good health. CDR3s include the opening cysteine and the closing phenylalanine or tryptophan. The order of the fields is J gene, D gene, V gene, clone size, CDR3 DNA, CDR3 protein. The D gene is left open where the match is weak. For some rows the clone size is stated as once, few or many, or as a class when expanded; others skip it.

>TRBJ2-7|.|TRBV5-1|.
TGCGCCAGCAGCTTGGACTCGGCGGGTACACCCTACGAGCAGTACTTC
CASSLDSAGTPYEQYF
>TRBJ1-5|.|TRBV19|once
TGTGCCAGTAGTATCCAGGGAATCAATCAGCCCCAGCATTTT
CASSIQGINQPQHF
>TRBJ2-1|TRBD1|TRBV2|.
TGTGCCAGCAGTTTCTCCGGGACAGGGGCTACCAATGAGCAGTTCTTC
CASSFSGTGATNEQFF
>TRBJ1-5|.|TRBV12-5|.
TGTGCTAGTGGTTTTACTAGGACAGACCCTCAGCCCCAGCATTTT
CASGFTRTDPQPQHF
>TRBJ2-1|TRBD2|TRBV2|.
TGTGCCAGCAGTTATAGCGGGATCACCTACAATGAGCAGTTCTTC
CASSYSGITYNEQFF
>TRBJ2-1|.|TRBV19|.
TGTGCCAGTTCAATTGGACAGTACAATGAGCAGTTCTTC
CASSIGQYNEQFF
>TRBJ1-2|.|TRBV6-5|.
TGTGCCATCAGGGGCTCGGCAGGCCAGTATGGCTACACCTTC
CAIRGSAGQYGYTF
>TRBJ1-6|.|TRBV7-9|.
TGTGCCAGCAGCTTAGAGAATTCACCCCTCCACTTT
CASSLENSPLHF
>TRBJ2-7|.|TRBV27|.
TGTGCCAGCAGTCGCCCCCGGACGGACGTCTACGAGCAGTACTTC
CASSRPRTDVYEQYF
>TRBJ1-5|TRBD1|TRBV7-8|.
TGTGCCAGCAGTTTTACCCAGGGGGGCGTTAGCAATCAGCCCCAGCATTTT
CASSFTQGGVSNQPQHF
>TRBJ1-5|TRBD1|TRBV24-1|once
TGTGCCACCAGTGGGGGGCGGACAGGCGGCTACCAGCCCCAGCATTTT
CATSGGRTGGYQPQHF
>TRBJ2-2|TRBD1|TRBV7-9|.
TGTGCCAGCAGCTTAGTGAGAGGGGGCGTCCCCGGGGAGCTGTTTTTT
CASSLVRGGVPGELFF
>TRBJ2-3|TRBD1|TRBV12-3/TRBV12-4|.
TGTGCCAGCAGTCGGGACAGGGCAGATACGCAGTATTTT
CASSRDRADTQYF
>TRBJ1-5|.|TRBV4-1|once
TGCGCCAGCAGCCCGGTACCCACAGCTAGCAATCAGCCCCAGCATTTT
CASSPVPTASNQPQHF
>TRBJ1-1|.|TRBV27|.
TGTGCCAGCACCGACTTAAAGGGCAGGAGAACTGAAGCTTTCTTT
CASTDLKGRRTEAFF
>TRBJ1-5|.|TRBV19|few
TGTGCCAGTAGTATTACGTTCGGGATCGATCAGCCCCAGCATTTT
CASSITFGIDQPQHF
>TRBJ1-2|.|TRBV9|.
TGTGCCAGCAGTGAGAGGGGGGTCTATGGCTACACCTTC
CASSERGVYGYTF
>TRBJ2-1|.|TRBV24-1|.
TGTGCCACCAGTGATTTGCCTCGGGTGGGAAACAATGAGCAGTTCTTC
CATSDLPRVGNNEQFF
>TRBJ2-7|.|TRBV7-2|.
TGTGCCAGCAGCTTAGATGTTTACGAGCAGTACTTC
CASSLDVYEQYF
>TRBJ2-5|TRBD2|TRBV5-1|.
TGCGCCAGCAAGGGAGGGGCTATCCAAGAGACCCAGTACTTC
CASKGGAIQETQYF
>TRBJ1-1|.|TRBV7-3|.
TGTGCCAGCAGCTTGGAGGGTGAAGAAGCTTTCTTT
CASSLEGEEAFF
>TRBJ2-3|TRBD1|TRBV5-1|.
TGCGCCAGCAGCTTACTTACAGGGGGTGGCACAGATACGCAGTATTTT
CASSLLTGGGTDTQYF
>TRBJ1-1|.|TRBV5-1|.
TGCGCCAGCAGCTTGGTCGGGGCTCAGAACACTGAAGCTTTCTTT
CASSLVGAQNTEAFF
>TRBJ2-1|.|TRBV10-3|.
TGTGCCATCAGTGAGCTGGCCGACAATGAGCAGTTCTTC
CAISELADNEQFF
>TRBJ2-5|TRBD2|TRBV6-6|.
TGTGCCAGCAGCTTCGGACTAGCGGGAGGTGAGACCCAGTACTTC
CASSFGLAGGETQYF
>TRBJ2-1|.|TRBV25-1|.
TGTGCCAGCAGCTCAGGGGGGACTGACAATGAGCAGTTCTTC
CASSSGGTDNEQFF
>TRBJ2-3|.|TRBV4-1|.
TGCGCCAGCAGCCAATCGAAGGTGGGGACGGGAGATACGCAGTATTTT
CASSQSKVGTGDTQYF
>TRBJ2-7|TRBD1|TRBV28|few
TGTGCCAGCAGTTTGGTTAGGGTGGGGACAGGGGACATATACGAGCAGTACTTC
CASSLVRVGTGDIYEQYF
>TRBJ2-5|.|TRBV2|.
TGTGCCAAAGGCAGCACGGGACTTCAAGAGACCCAGTACTTC
CAKGSTGLQETQYF
>TRBJ1-5|.|TRBV2|.
TGTGCCAGCAGCCTGACAGGCCGCAATCAGCCCCAGCATTTT
CASSLTGRNQPQHF
>TRBJ2-5|.|TRBV2|.
TGTGCCAGCAGTGAAGGACATACACAAGAGACCCAGTACTTC
CASSEGHTQETQYF
>TRBJ1-4|TRBD1|TRBV2|.
TGTGCCAGCCGATGGACAGGATTTAATGAAAAACTGTTTTTT
CASRWTGFNEKLFF
>TRBJ2-7|.|TRBV10-3|.
TGTGCCATCAGTGAGTTTCCCTTGGCCGGCGTTTCCTACGAGCAGTACTTC
CAISEFPLAGVSYEQYF
>TRBJ1-1|.|TRBV18|.
TGTGCCAGCTCACCAGGGAGACAGATGAACACTGAAGCTTTCTTT
CASSPGRQMNTEAFF
>TRBJ2-3|TRBD2|TRBV7-6|few
TGTGCCAGCAGCTTAGCTCCCGCCGGGACTAGCGGGATTACGCAGTATTTT
CASSLAPAGTSGITQYF
>TRBJ1-2|.|TRBV6-5|.
TGTGCCAGCAGGACATCGGAAGTTGGCTACACCTTC
CASRTSEVGYTF
>TRBJ1-1|.|TRBV28|.
TGTGCCATCGGGAGGAACACTGAAGCTTTCTTT
CAIGRNTEAFF
>TRBJ2-1|TRBD1|TRBV9|few
TGTGCCAGCAGCGTAGAACAGGGGGCTCACTACAATGAGCAGTTCTTC
CASSVEQGAHYNEQFF
>TRBJ2-2|.|TRBV24-1|.
TGTGCCACCAGTGATATCGCACCCGGGGAGCTGTTTTTT
CATSDIAPGELFF